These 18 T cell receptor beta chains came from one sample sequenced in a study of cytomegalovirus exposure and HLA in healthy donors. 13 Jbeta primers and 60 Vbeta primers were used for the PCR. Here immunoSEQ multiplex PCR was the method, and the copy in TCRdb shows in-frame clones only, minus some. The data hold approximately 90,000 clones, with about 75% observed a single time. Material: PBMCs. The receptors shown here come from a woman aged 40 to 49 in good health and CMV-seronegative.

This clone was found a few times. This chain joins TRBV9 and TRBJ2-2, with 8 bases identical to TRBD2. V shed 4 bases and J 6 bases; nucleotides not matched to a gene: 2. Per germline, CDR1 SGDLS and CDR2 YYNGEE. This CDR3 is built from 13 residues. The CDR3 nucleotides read TGTGCCAGCAGCCTCGGGGGGGCCGGGGAGCTGTTTTTT. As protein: CASSLGGAGELFF.

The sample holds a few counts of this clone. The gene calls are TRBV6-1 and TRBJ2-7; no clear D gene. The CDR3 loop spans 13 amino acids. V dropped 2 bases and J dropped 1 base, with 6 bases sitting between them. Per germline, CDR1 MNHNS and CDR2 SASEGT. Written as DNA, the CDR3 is TGTGCCAGCAGTGAACAGCGATCCTACGAGCAGTACTTC. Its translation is CASSEQRSYEQYF.

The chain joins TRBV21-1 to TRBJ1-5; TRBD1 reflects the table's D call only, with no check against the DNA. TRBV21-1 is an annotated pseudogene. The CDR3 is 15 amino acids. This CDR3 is CASSRGQDSNQPQHF. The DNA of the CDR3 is TGTGCCAGCAGCAGGGGACAGGATAGCAATCAGCCCCAGCATTTT.

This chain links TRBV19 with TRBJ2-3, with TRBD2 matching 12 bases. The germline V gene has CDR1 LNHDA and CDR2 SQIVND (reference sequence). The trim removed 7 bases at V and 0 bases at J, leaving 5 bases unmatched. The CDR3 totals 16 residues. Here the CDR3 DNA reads TGTGCCAGTACCCCTAGCGGGGGGGGTAGCACAGATACGCAGTATTTT. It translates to CASTPSGGGSTDTQYF.

The CDR3 sequence: CASSYSTAYNSPLHF. CDR3 bases: TGTGCCAGCAGTTACTCGACAGCTTATAATTCACCCCTCCACTTT. The rearrangement uses TRBV6-5 and TRBJ1-6, with D possibly being TRBD1 (5 bases). Per the germline V gene, CDR1 is MNHEY and CDR2 is SVGAGI. The CDR3 is made up of 15 amino acids. V was pared by 0 bases and J by 4 bases, with 7 bases between.

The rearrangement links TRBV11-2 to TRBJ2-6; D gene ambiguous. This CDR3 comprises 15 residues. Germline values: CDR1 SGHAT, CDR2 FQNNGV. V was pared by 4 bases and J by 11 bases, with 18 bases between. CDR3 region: CASSSPLTLNYVLTF. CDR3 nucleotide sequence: TGTGCCAGCAGCTCCCCATTGACATTGAATTACGTCCTGACTTTC.

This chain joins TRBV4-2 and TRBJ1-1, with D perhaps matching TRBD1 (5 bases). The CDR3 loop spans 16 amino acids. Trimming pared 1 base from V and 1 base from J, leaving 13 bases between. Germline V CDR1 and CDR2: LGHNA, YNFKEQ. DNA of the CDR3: TGTGCCAGCAGCCAAGCGGGGGGAAGAGGGAACACTGAAGCTTTCTTT. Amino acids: CASSQAGGRGNTEAFF.

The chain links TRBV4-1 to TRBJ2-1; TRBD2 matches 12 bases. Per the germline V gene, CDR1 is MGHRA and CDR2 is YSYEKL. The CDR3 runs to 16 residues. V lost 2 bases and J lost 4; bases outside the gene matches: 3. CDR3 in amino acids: CASSQRLAGDYNEQFF. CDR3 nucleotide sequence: TGCGCCAGCAGCCAACGACTAGCGGGGGATTACAATGAGCAGTTCTTC.

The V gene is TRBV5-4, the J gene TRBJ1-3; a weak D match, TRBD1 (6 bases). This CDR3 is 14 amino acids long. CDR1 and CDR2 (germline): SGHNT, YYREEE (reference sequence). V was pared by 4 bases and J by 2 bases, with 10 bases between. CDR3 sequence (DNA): TGTGCCAGCAGCCAGGGGTCCGCTGGAAACACCATATATTTT. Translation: CASSQGSAGNTIYF.

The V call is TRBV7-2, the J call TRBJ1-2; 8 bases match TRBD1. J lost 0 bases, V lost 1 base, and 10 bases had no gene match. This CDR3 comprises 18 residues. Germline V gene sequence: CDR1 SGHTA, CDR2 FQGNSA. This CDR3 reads CASSLEGPGGHANYGYTF. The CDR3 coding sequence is TGTGCCAGCAGCTTAGAAGGTCCAGGGGGCCATGCTAACTATGGCTACACCTTC.

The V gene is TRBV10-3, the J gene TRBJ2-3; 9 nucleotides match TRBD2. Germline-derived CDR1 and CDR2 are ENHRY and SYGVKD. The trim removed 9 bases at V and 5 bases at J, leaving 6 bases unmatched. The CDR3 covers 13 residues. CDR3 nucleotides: TGTGCCATTTTAGCGGGGGCAAGAGATACGCAGTATTTT. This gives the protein CAILAGARDTQYF.

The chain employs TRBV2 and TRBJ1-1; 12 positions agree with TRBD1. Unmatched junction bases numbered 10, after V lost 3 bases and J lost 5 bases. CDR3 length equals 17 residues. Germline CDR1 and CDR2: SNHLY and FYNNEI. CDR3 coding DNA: TGTGCCAGCAGTGATGCGGGGACAGGGGGCCCCTTTACTGAAGCTTTCTTT. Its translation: CASSDAGTGGPFTEAFF.

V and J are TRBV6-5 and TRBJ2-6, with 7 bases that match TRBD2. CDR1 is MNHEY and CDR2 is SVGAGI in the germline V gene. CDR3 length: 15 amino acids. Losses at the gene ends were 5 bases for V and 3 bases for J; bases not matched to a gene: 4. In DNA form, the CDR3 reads TGTGCCAGCAGTCTTGTAGCGGGTGGGGCCAACGTCCTGACTTTC. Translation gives CASSLVAGGANVLTF.

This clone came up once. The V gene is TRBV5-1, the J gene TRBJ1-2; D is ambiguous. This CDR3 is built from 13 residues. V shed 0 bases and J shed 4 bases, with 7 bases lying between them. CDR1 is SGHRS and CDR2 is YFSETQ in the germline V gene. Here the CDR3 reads CASSLDSLYGYTF. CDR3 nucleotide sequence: TGCGCCAGCAGCTTGGACAGCCTCTATGGCTACACCTTC. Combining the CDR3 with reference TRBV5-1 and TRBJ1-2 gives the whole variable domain KAGVTQTPRYLIKTRGQQVTLSCSPISGHRSVSWYQQTPGQGLQFLFEYFSETQRNKGNFPGRFSGRQFSNSRSEMNVSTLELGDSALYLCASSLDSLYGYTFGSGTRLTVV.

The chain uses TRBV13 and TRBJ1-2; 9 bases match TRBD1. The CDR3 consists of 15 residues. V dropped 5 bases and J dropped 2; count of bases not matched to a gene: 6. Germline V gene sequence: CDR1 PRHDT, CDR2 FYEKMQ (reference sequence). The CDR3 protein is CASSPGTGINYGYTF. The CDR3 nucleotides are TGTGCCAGCAGCCCAGGGACAGGGATCAACTATGGCTACACCTTC.

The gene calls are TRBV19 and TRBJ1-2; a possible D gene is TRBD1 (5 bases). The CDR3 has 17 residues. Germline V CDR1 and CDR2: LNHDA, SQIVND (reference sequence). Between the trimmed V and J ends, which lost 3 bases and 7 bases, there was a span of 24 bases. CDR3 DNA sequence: TGTGCCAGTAGTATGGCAGGCTTCAATACCCGGGGGGGTGGCTACACCTTC. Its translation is CASSMAGFNTRGGGYTF.

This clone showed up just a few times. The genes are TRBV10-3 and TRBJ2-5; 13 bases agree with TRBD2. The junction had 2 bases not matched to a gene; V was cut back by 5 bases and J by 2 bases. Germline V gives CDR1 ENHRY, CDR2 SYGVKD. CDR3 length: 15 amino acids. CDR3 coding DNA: TGTGCCATCAGTAGGGGACTAGCGGGGCAAGAGACCCAGTACTTC. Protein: CAISRGLAGQETQYF.

The CDR3 nucleotides read TGTGCCAGCTCGACAGACCCAAGCACAGATACGCAGTATTTT. Translation gives CASSTDPSTDTQYF. V usage is TRBV2 and J usage is TRBJ2-3; D is possibly TRBD1 (5 bases). Germline V gene data show CDR1 as SNHLY and CDR2 as FYNNEI. The CDR3 consists of 14 residues. Trimming removed 8 bases at V and 0 bases at J, with 12 bases between.